This T cell receptor (beta chain) was identified during a study of T cells after yellow fever vaccination. Study-level results: Abundant clonotypes (contaminants from the bulk population) could be present in FACS-sorted repertoires.

MiXCR, applied by TCRdb to the 5' RACE reads, yields one record per CDR3 protein. The table lists about 320,000 distinct CDR3 sequences, approximately 12% of them singletons. This clonotype was seen more than once but under ten times. The antigen is undetermined. This CDR3 has 17 residues. Germline values: CDR1 LGHNA, CDR2 YSLEER. V lost 0 bases, J lost 1 base, and 16 bases lay in between. The specimen was CD4+ T cells sorted from PBMCs, collected 15 days after the yellow fever booster vaccination. V usage is TRBV4-3 and J usage is TRBJ2-7; tentative D call: TRBD1 (6 bases). The receptor was derived from a man younger than 35 who received the YFV17D yellow fever vaccine. The CDR3 is CASSQDYRELFSYEQYF. DNA of the CDR3: TGCGCCAGCAGCCAAGATTACAGGGAGTTATTTTCCTACGAGCAGTACTTC.